The clone carrying this T cell receptor beta chain was recorded at least ten times. What it binds is not known. This CDR3 spans 14 amino acids. The V and J ends lost 0 bases and 5 bases, in that order; junction bases with no gene match: 2. Germline CDR1 SGHRS, CDR2 YFSETQ. Using its own MiXCR run on the 5' RACE reads, TCRdb lists one record per CDR3 protein. Of over 65,000 distinct CDR3 sequences listed, roughly 9.9% are singletons. This sample was taken from a study of neurological immune-mediated disorders. Findings and limits, study-wide: HTLV-1-associated myelopathy led in TCR clonal expansion, while multiple sclerosis ranked lowest, below healthy controls.

The TCR sequence derives from a man aged 50 to 60 in good health. The chain recombines TRBV5-1 with TRBJ1-2, with 9 bases identical to TRBD1. Sequencing was carried out using PBMCs. CDR3: CASSLAGTGYGYTF. CDR3 in DNA: TGCGCCAGCAGCTTGGCCGGGACAGGGTATGGCTACACCTTC.